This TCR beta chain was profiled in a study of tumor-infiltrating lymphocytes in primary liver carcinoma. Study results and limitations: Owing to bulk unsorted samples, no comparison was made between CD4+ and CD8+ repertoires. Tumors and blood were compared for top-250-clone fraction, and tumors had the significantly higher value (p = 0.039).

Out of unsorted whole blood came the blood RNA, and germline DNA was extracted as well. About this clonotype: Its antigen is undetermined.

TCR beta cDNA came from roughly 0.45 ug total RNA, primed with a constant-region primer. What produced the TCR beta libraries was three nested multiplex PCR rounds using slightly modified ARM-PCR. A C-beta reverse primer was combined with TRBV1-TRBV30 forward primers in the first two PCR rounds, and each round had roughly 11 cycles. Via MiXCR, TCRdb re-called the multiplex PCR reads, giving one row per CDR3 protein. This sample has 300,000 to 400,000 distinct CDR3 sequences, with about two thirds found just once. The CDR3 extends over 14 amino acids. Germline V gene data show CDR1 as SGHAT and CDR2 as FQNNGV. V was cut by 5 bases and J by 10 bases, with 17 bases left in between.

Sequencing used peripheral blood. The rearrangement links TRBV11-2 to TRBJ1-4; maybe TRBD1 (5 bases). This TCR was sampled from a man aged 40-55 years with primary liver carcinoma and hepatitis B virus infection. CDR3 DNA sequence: TGTGCCAGCAGCCCAGAGGGGACTCGTGGAAAACTGTTTTTT. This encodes CASSPEGTRGKLFF. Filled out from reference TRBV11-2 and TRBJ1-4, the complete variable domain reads EAGVAQSPRYKIIEKRQSVAFWCNPISGHATLYWYQQILGQGPKLLIQFQNNGVVDDSQLPKDRFSAERLKGVDSTLKIQPAKLEDSAVYLCASSPEGTRGKLFFGSGTQLSVL.